The present TCR beta chain was sequenced within a study of blood T cells in healthy people across ages. Study-level results: It was held that diversity estimates obtained from one million T cells represented underestimates.

In regard to this clonotype: The target antigen is unknown.

The ends lost 1 base at V and 0 bases at J; junction bases unmatched: 0. CDR3 length: 16 amino acids. Germline lookup yields CDR1 KGHDR and CDR2 SFDVKD. RNA extraction gave at least 5.5 micrograms of total RNA per sample. With a J-beta primer mix and a sample-barcoded 5' primer, a second PCR ran 7 to 11 cycles. Each cDNA molecule received a tag from a template-switch adaptor that had 12 random nucleotides. Each of the samples gave a minimum of 3 million paired-end reads that contained CDR3. TCRdb reprocessed the 5' RACE reads with MiXCR, giving one entry per CDR3 protein. The sample records about 1.8 million distinct CDR3 sequences, 49% being singletons.

This receptor was obtained from a woman aged 40 to 50 in good health. Source material: blood. V gene TRBV24-1 combines with J gene TRBJ2-2; 8 bases align to TRBD2. CDR3 residues: CATSDLAGANTGELFF. CDR3 DNA: TGTGCCACCAGTGATTTAGCGGGGGCGAACACCGGGGAGCTGTTTTTT.